This TCR beta chain stems from a study of blood T cell repertoires in COVID-19. Some clones are missing from TCRdb's copy, which holds only in-frame ones; the method was immunoSEQ multiplex PCR. The sample holds approximately 40,000 clones, 90% seen once. The germline CDR1 and CDR2 sequences are MDHEN and SYDVKM. This CDR3 comprises 11 residues. V lost 6 bases and J 4 bases, leaving 4 bases between the germline ends. J is TRBJ2-1 and V is TRBV28, with no clear D. The sequencing sample was made of peripheral blood. The sequence was collected from a human donor in a cohort sampled during active COVID-19. The CDR3 here is CASSYYNEQFF. CDR3 sequence (DNA): TGTGCCAGCAGCTATTACAATGAGCAGTTCTTC.